The 3 T cell receptor beta chains presented below share a single source sample, sequenced in a study of blood T cell repertoires in COVID-19. The table came from immunoSEQ multiplex PCR; TCRdb's copy has only in-frame clones and leaves some out. The sample lists hundreds of thousands of clones, roughly 90% occurring once. The specimen sequenced was PBMCs or T cells enriched from blood (not recorded which). The receptor set was obtained from a woman aged 40-49 years who had recovered from COVID-19.

The chain couples TRBV24-1 to TRBJ2-3; D perhaps matches TRBD2 (6 bases). V gave up 5 bases and J gave up 0 bases, with 11 bases separating them. The germline V gene encodes CDR1 KGHDR and CDR2 SFDVKD. CDR3 length equals 15 residues. The chain's CDR3 is CATSGASGSTDTQYF. The CDR3 nucleotides are TGTGCCACCAGTGGAGCGAGCGGGAGCACAGATACGCAGTATTTT.

The chain uses TRBV25-1 and TRBJ2-1; 8 nucleotides agree with TRBD2. Germline loops: CDR1 MGHDK, CDR2 SYGVNS. After removal of 6 bases from V and 3 bases from J, the junction contained 7 bases not matched to a gene. This CDR3 is 15 amino acids long. This chain's CDR3 is CASSKFAGGYNEQFF. In DNA, the CDR3 is TGTGCCAGCAGCAAGTTCGCGGGGGGCTACAATGAGCAGTTCTTC. Full variable domain (outside the CDR3, taken from reference TRBV25-1 and TRBJ2-1): EADIYQTPRYLVIGTGKKITLECSQTMGHDKMYWYQQDPGMELHLIHYSYGVNSTEKGDLSSESTVSRIRTEHFPLTLESARPSHTSQYLCASSKFAGGYNEQFFGPGTRLTVL.

The chain combines TRBV11-2 with TRBJ2-2, with 7 bases matching TRBD2. This CDR3 is built from 15 residues. V shed 2 bases, J shed 4 bases, and the junction held 4 bases outside the gene matches. Germline CDR1 and CDR2: SGHAT and FQNNGV. The CDR3 loop is CASSLRLASTGELFF. CDR3 nucleotide sequence: TGTGCCAGCAGCTTAAGACTAGCTTCCACCGGGGAGCTGTTTTTT.